The T cell receptor (beta chain) under discussion was sequenced for a study of blood T cell repertoires in COVID-19. Study at large: The analysed material was cDNA or gDNA that came from T cells, B-cell-depleted T cells, or PBMCs.

CDR3 size: 16 residues. J lost 2 bases, V lost 4 bases, and 7 bases had no gene match. Per the germline V gene, CDR1 is MNHEY and CDR2 is SVGAGI. Only in-frame clones appear in the TCRdb table, and some are missing; sequencing was by immunoSEQ multiplex PCR. This sample has 67,000 or so clones, with about 80% found just once. This TCR was recovered from a man aged 70 or older with acute or convalescent COVID-19. The specimen sequenced was peripheral blood. The chain uses TRBV6-5 and TRBJ2-1; 8 positions match TRBD1. CDR3 DNA sequence: TGTGCCAGCAGTTCGTTGACAGGGGCTACCTACAATGAGCAGTTCTTC. The encoded protein is CASSSLTGATYNEQFF.